This TCR beta chain was sequenced in a study of control samples from healthy donors and cancer patients. Germline V gene data show CDR1 as LNHDA and CDR2 as SQIVND (reference sequence). Trimming removed 6 bases from V and 5 bases from J, with 17 bases in between. CDR3 length: 15 amino acids. Libraries were prepared by immunoSEQ multiplex PCR; TCRdb keeps only in-frame clonotypes and omits some of them. The sample includes around 100,000 clones, roughly 88% of them seen just once. The source is a man in his thirties or forties in good health. The chain recombines TRBV19 with TRBJ2-1; D perhaps matches TRBD2 (6 bases). Input material: blood. Here the CDR3 reads CASSPKWGLNNEQFF. CDR3 bases: TGTGCCAGTAGCCCGAAGTGGGGACTCAACAATGAGCAGTTCTTC.